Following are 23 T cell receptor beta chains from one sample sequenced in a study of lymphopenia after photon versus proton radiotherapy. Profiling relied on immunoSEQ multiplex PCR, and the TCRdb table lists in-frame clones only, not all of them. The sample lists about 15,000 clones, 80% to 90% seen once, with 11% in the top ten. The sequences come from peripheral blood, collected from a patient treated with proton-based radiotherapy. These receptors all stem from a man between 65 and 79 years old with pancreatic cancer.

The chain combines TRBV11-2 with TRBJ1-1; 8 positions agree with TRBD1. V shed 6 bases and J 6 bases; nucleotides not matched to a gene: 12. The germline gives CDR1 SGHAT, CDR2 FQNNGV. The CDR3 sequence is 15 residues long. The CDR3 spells CASSQHPGGAAEAFF. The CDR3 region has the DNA TGTGCCAGCAGTCAACATCCAGGGGGCGCCGCTGAAGCTTTCTTT.

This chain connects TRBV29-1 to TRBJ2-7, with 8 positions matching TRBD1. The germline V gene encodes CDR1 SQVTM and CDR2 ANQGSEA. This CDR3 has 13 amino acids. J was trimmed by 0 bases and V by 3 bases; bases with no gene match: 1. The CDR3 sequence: CSVDTGGSYEQYF. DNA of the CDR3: TGCAGCGTTGACACAGGGGGCTCCTACGAGCAGTACTTC.

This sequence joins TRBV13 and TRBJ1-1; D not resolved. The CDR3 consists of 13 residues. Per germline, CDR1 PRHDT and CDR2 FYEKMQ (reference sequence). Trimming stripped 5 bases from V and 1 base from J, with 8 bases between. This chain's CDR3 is CASSRMGNTEAFF. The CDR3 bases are TGTGCCAGCAGCCGTATGGGGAACACTGAAGCTTTCTTT. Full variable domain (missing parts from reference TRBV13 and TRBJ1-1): AAGVIQSPRHLIKEKRETATLKCYPIPRHDTVYWYQQGPGQDPQFLISFYEKMQSDKGSIPDRFSAQQFSDYHSELNMSSLELGDSALYFCASSRMGNTEAFFGQGTRLTVV.

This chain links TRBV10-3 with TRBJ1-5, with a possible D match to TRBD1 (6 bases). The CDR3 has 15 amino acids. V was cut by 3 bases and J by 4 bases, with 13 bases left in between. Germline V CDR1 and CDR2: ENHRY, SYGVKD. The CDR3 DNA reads TGTGCCATCAGTGATTCAGGGGCAGTTAATCAGCCCCAGCATTTT. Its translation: CAISDSGAVNQPQHF.

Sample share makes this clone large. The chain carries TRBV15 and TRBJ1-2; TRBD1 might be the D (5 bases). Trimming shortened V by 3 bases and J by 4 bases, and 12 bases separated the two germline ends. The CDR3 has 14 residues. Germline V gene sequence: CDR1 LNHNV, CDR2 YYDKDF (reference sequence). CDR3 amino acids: CATSRGEGSYGYTF. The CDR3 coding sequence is TGTGCCACCAGCAGGGGGGAGGGGTCCTATGGCTACACCTTC.

The DNA for the CDR3 is TGTGCCAGCAGTGACACTAGCGGGAAGGGCGGGGAGCTGTTTTTT. It translates to CASSDTSGKGGELFF. The chain is built from TRBV25-1 and TRBJ2-2, with TRBD2 matching over 10 bases. V trimming: 3 bases; J trimming: 7 bases; junction bases outside the gene matches: 5. This CDR3 is 15 amino acids long. From germline, CDR1 is MGHDK and CDR2 SYGVNS.

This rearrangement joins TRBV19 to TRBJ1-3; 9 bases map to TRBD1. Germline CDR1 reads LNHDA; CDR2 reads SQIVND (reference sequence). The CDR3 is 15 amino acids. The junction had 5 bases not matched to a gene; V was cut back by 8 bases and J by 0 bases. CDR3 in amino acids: CASWDRVNSGNTIYF. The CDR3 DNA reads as TGTGCCAGTTGGGACAGGGTCAACTCTGGAAACACCATATATTTT.

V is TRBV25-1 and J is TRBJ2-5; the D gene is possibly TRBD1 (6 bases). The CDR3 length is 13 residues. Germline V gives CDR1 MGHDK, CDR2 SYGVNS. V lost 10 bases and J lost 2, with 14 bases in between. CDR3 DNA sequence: TGTGCCACCCAGGGGCGGGTTCAAGAGACCCAGTACTTC. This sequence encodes CATQGRVQETQYF.

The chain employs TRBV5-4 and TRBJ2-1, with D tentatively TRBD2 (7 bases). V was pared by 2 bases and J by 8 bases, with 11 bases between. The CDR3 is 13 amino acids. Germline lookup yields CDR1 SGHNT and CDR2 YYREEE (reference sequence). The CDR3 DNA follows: TGTGCCAGCAGCTTAGGGGGGGTTGATGAGCAGTTCTTC. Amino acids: CASSLGGVDEQFF.

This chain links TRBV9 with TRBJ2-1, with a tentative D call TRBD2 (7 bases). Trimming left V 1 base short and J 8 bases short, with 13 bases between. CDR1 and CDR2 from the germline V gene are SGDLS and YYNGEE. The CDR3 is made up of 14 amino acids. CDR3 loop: CASSVLGGGDEQFF. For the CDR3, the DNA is TGTGCCAGCAGCGTACTAGGGGGAGGGGATGAGCAGTTCTTC.

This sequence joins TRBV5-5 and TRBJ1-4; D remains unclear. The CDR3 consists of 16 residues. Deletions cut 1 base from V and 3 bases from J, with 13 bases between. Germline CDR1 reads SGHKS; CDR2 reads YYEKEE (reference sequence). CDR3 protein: CASSLSGSAPNEKLFF. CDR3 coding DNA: TGTGCCAGCAGCTTGTCGGGTAGTGCGCCTAATGAAAAACTGTTTTTT.

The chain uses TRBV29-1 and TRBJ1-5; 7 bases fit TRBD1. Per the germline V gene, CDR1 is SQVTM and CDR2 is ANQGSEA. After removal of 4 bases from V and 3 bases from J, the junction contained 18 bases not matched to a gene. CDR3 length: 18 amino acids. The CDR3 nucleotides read TGCAGCGTTGCAGGACAGGTGGGGCGAAGGGTAATCAATCAGCCCCAGCATTTT. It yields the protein CSVAGQVGRRVINQPQHF.

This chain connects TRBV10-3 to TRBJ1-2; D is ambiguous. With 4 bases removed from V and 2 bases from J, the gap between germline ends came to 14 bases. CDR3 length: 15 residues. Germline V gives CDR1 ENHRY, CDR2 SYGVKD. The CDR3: CAISGPRAENYGYTF. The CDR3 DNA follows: TGTGCCATCAGTGGTCCGAGGGCGGAGAACTATGGCTACACCTTC.

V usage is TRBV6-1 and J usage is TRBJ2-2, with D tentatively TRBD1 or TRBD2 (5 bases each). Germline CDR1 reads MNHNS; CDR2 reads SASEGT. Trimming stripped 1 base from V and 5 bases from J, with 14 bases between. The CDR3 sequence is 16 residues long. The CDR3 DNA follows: TGTGCCAGCAGTGAAGTTTGGGGGACGGGGACCGGGGAGCTGTTTTTT. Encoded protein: CASSEVWGTGTGELFF.

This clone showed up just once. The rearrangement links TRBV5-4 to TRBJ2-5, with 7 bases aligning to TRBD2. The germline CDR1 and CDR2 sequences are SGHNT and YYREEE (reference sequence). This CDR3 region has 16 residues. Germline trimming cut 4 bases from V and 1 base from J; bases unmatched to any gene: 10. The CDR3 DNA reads TGTGCCAGCAGCCGGGATCTTCTAGCGGCCCAAGAGACCCAGTACTTC. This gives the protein CASSRDLLAAQETQYF.

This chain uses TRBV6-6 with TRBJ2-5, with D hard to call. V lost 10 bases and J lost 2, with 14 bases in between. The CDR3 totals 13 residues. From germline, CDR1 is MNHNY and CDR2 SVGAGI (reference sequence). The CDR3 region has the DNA TGTGCCACCCTCCCAGCGTCTCAAGAGACCCAGTACTTC. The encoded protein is CATLPASQETQYF.

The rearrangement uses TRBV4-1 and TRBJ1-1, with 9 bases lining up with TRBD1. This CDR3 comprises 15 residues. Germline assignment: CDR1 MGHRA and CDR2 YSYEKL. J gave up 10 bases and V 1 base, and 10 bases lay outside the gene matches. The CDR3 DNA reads TGCGCCAGCAGCCAAGGCCTGGGACAGGGCTTAAGAGCTTTCTTT. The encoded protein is CASSQGLGQGLRAFF.

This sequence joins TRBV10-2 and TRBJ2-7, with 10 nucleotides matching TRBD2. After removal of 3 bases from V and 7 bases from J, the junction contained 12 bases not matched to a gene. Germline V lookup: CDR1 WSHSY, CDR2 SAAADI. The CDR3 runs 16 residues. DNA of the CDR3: TGCGCCAGCAGTGACCCGGCTAGCGGGAGTCGGGGTGAGCAGTACTTC. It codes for CASSDPASGSRGEQYF.

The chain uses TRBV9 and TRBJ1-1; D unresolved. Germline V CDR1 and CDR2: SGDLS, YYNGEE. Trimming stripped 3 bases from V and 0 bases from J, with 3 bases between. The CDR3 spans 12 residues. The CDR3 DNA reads TGTGCCAGCAGCGGGATGAACACTGAAGCTTTCTTT. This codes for CASSGMNTEAFF.

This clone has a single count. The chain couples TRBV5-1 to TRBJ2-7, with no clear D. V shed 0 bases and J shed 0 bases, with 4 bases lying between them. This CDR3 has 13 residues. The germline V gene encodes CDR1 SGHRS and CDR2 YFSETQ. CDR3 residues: CASSLATSYEQYF. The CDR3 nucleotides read TGCGCCAGCAGCTTGGCCACCTCCTACGAGCAGTACTTC.

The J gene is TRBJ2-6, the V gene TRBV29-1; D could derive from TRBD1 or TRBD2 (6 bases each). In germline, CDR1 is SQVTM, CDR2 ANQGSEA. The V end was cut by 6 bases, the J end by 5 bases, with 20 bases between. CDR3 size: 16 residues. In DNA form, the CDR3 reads TGCAGCGTGACAGGCGGCGGGGACTGGAGGGCCAACGTCCTGACTTTC. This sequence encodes CSVTGGGDWRANVLTF.

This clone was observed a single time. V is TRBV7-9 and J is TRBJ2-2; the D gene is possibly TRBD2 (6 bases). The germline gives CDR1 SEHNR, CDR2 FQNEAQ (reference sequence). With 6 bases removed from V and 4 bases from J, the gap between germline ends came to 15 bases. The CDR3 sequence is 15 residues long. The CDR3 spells CASRGDGTATGELFF. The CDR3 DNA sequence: TGTGCCAGCAGGGGGGATGGGACTGCCACCGGGGAGCTGTTTTTT.

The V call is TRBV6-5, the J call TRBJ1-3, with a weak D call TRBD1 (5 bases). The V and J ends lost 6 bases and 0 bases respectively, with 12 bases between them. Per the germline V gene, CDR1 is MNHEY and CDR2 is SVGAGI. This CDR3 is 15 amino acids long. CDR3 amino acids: CASRSDRFSGNTIYF. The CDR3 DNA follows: TGTGCCAGCAGGTCCGACAGATTCTCTGGAAACACCATATATTTT.